This TCR beta chain was documented in a study of early T cells in non-severe SARS-CoV-2 infection. Looking at the study overall: The study sequenced bulk RNA from unsorted whole blood, with chains unpaired.

Attachment of unique molecular identifiers to individual cDNA molecules was performed. TCRdb called the 5' RACE reads again in MiXCR, with one record for every CDR3 protein. The table has just over 70,000 distinct CDR3 sequences, around an eighth seen once. Trimming stripped 10 bases from V and 0 bases from J, with 13 bases between. Germline-derived CDR1 and CDR2 are MNHEY and SVGEGT. The CDR3 has 14 residues. This clonotype was seen a handful of times. The sequence was obtained from an adult who was a healthcare worker with PCR-confirmed SARS-CoV-2 infection or an uninfected control (not recorded which). The specimen was whole blood. The chain combines TRBV6-2 or TRBV6-3 with TRBJ1-5; D not resolved. The CDR3 reads CATTGSYSNQPQHF. The CDR3 bases are TGTGCCACCACCGGGAGTTATAGCAATCAGCCCCAGCATTTT.